The 32 T cell receptor beta chains presented below share a single source sample, sequenced in a study of cytomegalovirus exposure and HLA in healthy donors. PCR used 60 Vbeta primers and 13 Jbeta primers. The data were produced by immunoSEQ multiplex PCR, yet TCRdb's version contains in-frame clones alone and is incomplete. The table records around 100,000 clones, more than 65% of them present only once. The sequencing sample was made of PBMCs. Receptors originate from a woman aged 50 to 65 in good health and CMV-seropositive.

This sequence joins TRBV18 and TRBJ2-1, with a possible D match to TRBD2 (6 bases). There are 15 residues in the CDR3. Trimming removed 3 bases from V and 5 bases from J, with 14 bases in between. Per germline, CDR1 KGHSH and CDR2 LQKENI. DNA of the CDR3: TGTGCCAGCTCACCGCTCGTTCCGGGAGACAATGAGCAGTTCTTC. Translating gives CASSPLVPGDNEQFF.

This sequence joins TRBV14 and TRBJ2-5; D is uncertain. V lost 1 base, J lost 5 bases, and 5 bases lay in between. Germline V lookup: CDR1 SGHDN, CDR2 FVKESK. The CDR3 loop spans 12 amino acids. The CDR3 region is CASSQAMETQYF. The CDR3 nucleotides are TGTGCCAGCAGCCAAGCCATGGAGACCCAGTACTTC.

This chain links TRBV30 with TRBJ2-2; D is uncertain. The ends were cut back, 1 base at V and 6 bases at J, with 12 bases in the middle. The CDR3 consists of 14 residues. Germline V CDR1 and CDR2: GTSNPN, SVGIG (reference sequence). The CDR3 DNA follows: TGTGCCTGGAGTGACATCCCCTTCCCCGGGGAGCTGTTTTTT. It specifies CAWSDIPFPGELFF.

A single count supports this clone. V and J are TRBV14 and TRBJ2-7; D may be TRBD2 (6 bases). In germline, CDR1 is SGHDN, CDR2 FVKESK. The CDR3 runs to 13 residues. V shed 4 bases and J shed 5 bases, with 12 bases lying between them. The CDR3 nucleotides are TGTGCCAGCAGCCTTAACGGGGGTAACGAGCAGTACTTC. Translated, it gives CASSLNGGNEQYF.

The chain employs TRBV19 and TRBJ2-3; 9 positions match TRBD2. Losses at the gene ends were 3 bases for V and 3 bases for J; bases not matched to a gene: 7. The V gene's germline CDR1 is LNHDA and CDR2 SQIVND (reference sequence). The CDR3 contains 16 residues. Written as DNA, the CDR3 is TGTGCCAGTAGTATCCAGCGGGGGGTTTTTACAGATACGCAGTATTTT. As protein: CASSIQRGVFTDTQYF.

V and J are TRBV29-1 and TRBJ2-1, with D maybe TRBD2 (5 bases). Germline V gene sequence: CDR1 SQVTM, CDR2 ANQGSEA. CDR3 length: 17 amino acids. Trimming left V 0 bases short and J 6 bases short, with 21 bases between. The CDR3 spells CSVEDLLRRTGGNEQFF. The CDR3 bases are TGCAGCGTTGAAGATCTTCTGCGACGAACCGGAGGCAATGAGCAGTTCTTC.

This clone was recorded a few times. CDR3 protein: CASSLTGTTTYEQYF. CDR3 DNA sequence: TGTGCCAGCAGTTTAACGGGGACTACTACTTACGAGCAGTACTTC. The genes are TRBV2 and TRBJ2-7, with 7 bases matching TRBD2. The CDR3 length is 15 residues. Germline V CDR1 and CDR2: SNHLY, FYNNEI. Trimming cost V 5 bases and J 4 bases; bases outside gene matches: 11.

In DNA form, the CDR3 reads TGTGCCAGCCTGACAGGGGGGAACACTGAAGCTTTCTTT. This codes for CASLTGGNTEAFF. This chain links TRBV2 with TRBJ1-1, with 9 bases aligning to TRBD1. Per the germline V gene, CDR1 is SNHLY and CDR2 is FYNNEI. The J segment lost 1 base and the V segment lost 8 bases, leaving 2 bases of the junction unmatched. The CDR3 sequence is 13 residues long.

The chain combines TRBV27 with TRBJ1-1; the match to TRBD1 covers 7 bases. CDR3 size: 16 residues. CDR1 is MNHEY, CDR2 SMNVEV, per germline (reference sequence). V lost 8 bases, J lost 4 bases, and 16 bases stayed unmatched. CDR3 nucleotide sequence: TGTGCCAGCCGAACTCGACAGGGCGCCAAGGGCACTGAAGCTTTCTTT. Translation gives CASRTRQGAKGTEAFF.

This clone was counted between two and nine times. This chain links TRBV6-5 with TRBJ2-2, with D possibly TRBD1 on 6 matching bases. CDR1 is MNHEY, CDR2 SVGAGI, per germline. CDR3 length equals 14 residues. With 10 bases removed from V and 5 bases from J, the gap between germline ends came to 17 bases. The CDR3 DNA reads TGTGCCACAGGGGAGCAACTCGAAACCGGGGAGCTGTTTTTT. Protein product: CATGEQLETGELFF.

Only a few counts were recorded for this clone. This chain uses TRBV6-1 with TRBJ1-2, with D unclear. Germline assignment: CDR1 MNHNS and CDR2 SASEGT. This CDR3 is 16 amino acids long. Trimming took 2 bases from V and 2 from J, leaving 15 bases between them. In DNA, the CDR3 is TGTGCCAGCAGTGAATGGAGAGGCGGGATCAACTATGGCTACACCTTC. The encoded protein is CASSEWRGGINYGYTF.

This clone came up a few times. The chain links TRBV6-6 to TRBJ1-2, with D possibly matching TRBD1 (5 bases). Germline CDR1 and CDR2: MNHNY and SVGAGI (reference sequence). V was trimmed by 6 bases and J by 0 bases, leaving 17 bases between them. The length of the CDR3 is 16 residues. CDR3 sequence: CASSPTGGGANYGYTF. CDR3 coding DNA: TGTGCCAGCAGCCCTACGGGGGGTGGGGCTAACTATGGCTACACCTTC.

This chain links TRBV6-1 with TRBJ1-6; 7 bases fit TRBD1. Germline V CDR1 and CDR2: MNHNS, SASEGT. CDR3 length: 13 amino acids. The junction had 6 bases not matched to a gene; V was cut back by 7 bases and J by 9 bases. The CDR3, as DNA: TGTGCCAGCACCCCGACAGGGAGTTCACCCCTCCACTTT. Protein product: CASTPTGSSPLHF.

The V call is TRBV27, the J call TRBJ2-1; 11 nucleotides agree with TRBD2. This CDR3 is 20 amino acids long. V dropped 3 bases and J dropped 6; count of bases not matched to a gene: 19. Per germline, CDR1 MNHEY and CDR2 SMNVEV (reference sequence). CDR3 in DNA: TGTGCCAGCAGTTTTAAGGGGCTAGCGGGGGGCCGGGGGTCAGGCAATGAGCAGTTCTTC. This encodes CASSFKGLAGGRGSGNEQFF.

In the case of this clone: The sample has other DNA sequences that encode this CDR3 too. The V gene is TRBV5-1, the J gene TRBJ1-1; 7 nucleotides line up with TRBD1. This CDR3 spans 12 amino acids. With V trimmed by 0 bases and J by 7 bases, 0 bases remained unmatched. The V gene's germline CDR1 is SGHRS and CDR2 YFSETQ. CDR3 residues: CASSLAGGEAFF. CDR3 nucleotides: TGCGCCAGCAGCTTGGCAGGGGGTGAAGCTTTCTTT.

The CDR3 bases are TGCGCCAGCAGCTTGGAAGGGGGTTATTGGGAGACCCAGTACTTC. This sequence encodes CASSLEGGYWETQYF. V is TRBV5-1 and J is TRBJ2-5, with a weak D call TRBD1 (6 bases). Looked up from germline, CDR1 is SGHRS and CDR2 is YFSETQ. Trimming took off 0 bases at V and 5 bases at J, with 14 bases between the two ends. The CDR3 is 15 residues long.

The CDR3 DNA reads as TGTGCCAGCAGCCCTACAGACGGGACAGGGAGCTATGGCTACACCTTC. Protein product: CASSPTDGTGSYGYTF. The V call is TRBV9, the J call TRBJ1-2, with 9 bases matching TRBD1. V shed 4 bases and J 4 bases; nucleotides not matched to a gene: 11. In germline, CDR1 is SGDLS, CDR2 YYNGEE. This CDR3 contains 16 residues.

V and J are TRBV10-3 and TRBJ2-7, with D maybe TRBD2 (6 bases). V gave up 9 bases and J gave up 5 bases, with 17 bases separating them. This CDR3 spans 13 amino acids. Per germline, CDR1 ENHRY and CDR2 SYGVKD. This chain's CDR3 is CAILAEERNEQYF. The CDR3 nucleotides read TGTGCCATTTTAGCGGAAGAAAGGAACGAGCAGTACTTC.

V is TRBV4-2 and J is TRBJ2-7; TRBD1 aligns across 8 bases. Unmatched junction bases numbered 6, after V lost 2 bases and J lost 3 bases. CDR1 is LGHNA, CDR2 YNFKEQ, per germline. CDR3 length: 15 amino acids. CDR3 sequence reads: CASSQSHGQGYEQYF. The CDR3 DNA follows: TGTGCCAGCAGCCAATCTCACGGACAGGGCTACGAGCAGTACTTC.

The chain recombines TRBV2 with TRBJ1-2; the D gene is possibly TRBD1 (6 bases). V was clipped by 4 bases and J by 2 bases, with 14 bases between them. The germline gives CDR1 SNHLY, CDR2 FYNNEI. This CDR3 comprises 15 residues. The CDR3 nucleotides read TGTGCCAGCAGTGGAAACAGGGTCGGGAACTATGGCTACACCTTC. Translated, it gives CASSGNRVGNYGYTF.

V usage is TRBV9 and J usage is TRBJ2-2; no reliable D call. Germline V gene lookup returns CDR1 SGDLS and CDR2 YYNGEE. Trimming shortened V by 0 bases and J by 5 bases, and 8 bases separated the two germline ends. The CDR3 extends over 14 amino acids. CDR3 region: CASSVAEITGELFF. DNA for the CDR3: TGTGCCAGCAGCGTAGCGGAGATTACCGGGGAGCTGTTTTTT.

V usage is TRBV5-3 and J usage is TRBJ1-2; D may be TRBD1 (5 bases). TRBV5-3 is an ORF, with its function uncertain. Trimming removed 1 base at V and 6 bases at J, with 10 bases between. This CDR3 contains 13 residues. CDR3 loop: CARSLNGRDGYTF. CDR3 DNA: TGTGCCAGAAGCTTGAATGGCAGGGATGGCTACACCTTC.

The rearrangement links TRBV6-5 to TRBJ1-1; TRBD1 matches at 8 bases. Germline assignment: CDR1 MNHEY and CDR2 SVGAGI. V dropped 0 bases and J dropped 6; count of bases not matched to a gene: 6. This CDR3 region has 15 residues. The CDR3 here is CASSYSGQGWAEAFF. In DNA form, the CDR3 reads TGTGCCAGCAGTTACTCTGGACAGGGATGGGCTGAAGCTTTCTTT.

The CDR3 is CASSAGLATGELFF. Here the CDR3 DNA reads TGTGCCAGCAGCGCGGGACTAGCGACCGGGGAGCTGTTTTTT. The chain is built from TRBV9 and TRBJ2-2; TRBD2 matches at 10 bases. There are 14 residues in the CDR3. Germline V CDR1 and CDR2: SGDLS, YYNGEE. V trimming: 3 bases; J trimming: 5 bases; junction bases outside the gene matches: 1.

This chain links TRBV2 with TRBJ1-5, with D unresolved. V lost 5 bases, J lost 0 bases, and 14 bases lay in between. The CDR3 is 16 amino acids. Germline V CDR1 and CDR2: SNHLY, FYNNEI. CDR3 DNA sequence: TGTGCCAGCAGTAGGAGGTCGGGAGGTAGCAATCAGCCCCAGCATTTT. Its protein product is CASSRRSGGSNQPQHF.

The CDR3 sequence is CASSADTIGELFF. The CDR3 DNA is TGTGCCAGCAGCGCTGATACAATCGGGGAGCTGTTTTTT. J is TRBJ2-2 and V is TRBV6-1; D is unclear. V gave up 6 bases and J gave up 7 bases, with 12 bases separating them. This CDR3 has 13 residues. Germline loops: CDR1 MNHNS, CDR2 SASEGT.

V is TRBV11-2 and J is TRBJ1-2; 7 positions agree with TRBD1. The length of the CDR3 is 14 residues. Germline trimming cut 6 bases from V and 8 bases from J; bases unmatched to any gene: 12. Per germline, CDR1 SGHAT and CDR2 FQNNGV. This CDR3 reads CASRSNRGKRGYTF. The DNA of the CDR3 is TGTGCCAGCAGGTCCAACAGGGGAAAGAGGGGCTACACCTTC.

CDR3 sequence: CASSQGPDRVTYEQYF. The CDR3 coding sequence is TGCGCCAGCAGCCAAGGACCCGACAGGGTCACCTACGAGCAGTACTTC. The chain employs TRBV4-1 and TRBJ2-7, with TRBD1 matching over 7 bases. This CDR3 is 16 amino acids long. J lost 2 bases, V lost 1 base, and 8 bases had no gene match. The V gene's germline CDR1 is MGHRA and CDR2 YSYEKL.

The J gene is TRBJ1-5, the V gene TRBV19, with a tentative D call TRBD1 (6 bases). Germline loops: CDR1 LNHDA, CDR2 SQIVND (reference sequence). The CDR3 is 14 residues long. The germline V and J ends were trimmed by 5 bases and 9 bases, with 17 bases remaining between them. CDR3 nucleotide sequence: TGTGCCAGTAGTTCAACCGGGACGACAGGGCCCCAGCATTTT. This encodes CASSSTGTTGPQHF.

This chain joins TRBV5-4 and TRBJ2-1; 11 nucleotides match TRBD2. This CDR3 spans 15 amino acids. Germline V lookup: CDR1 SGHNT, CDR2 YYREEE (reference sequence). The J segment lost 6 bases and the V segment lost 0 bases, leaving 2 bases of the junction unmatched. CDR3 sequence: CASSLAGLAVNEQFF. The CDR3 coding sequence is TGTGCCAGCAGCTTGGCGGGACTAGCGGTCAATGAGCAGTTCTTC. Based on the CDR3 plus reference TRBV5-4 and TRBJ2-1, the full variable domain is ETGVTQSPTHLIKTRGQQVTLRCSSQSGHNTVSWYQQALGQGPQFIFQYYREEENGRGNFPPRFSGLQFPNYSSELNVNALELDDSALYLCASSLAGLAVNEQFFGPGTRLTVL.

The chain joins TRBV5-4 to TRBJ2-5; possible D gene TRBD2, 6 bases. CDR3 length: 16 residues. V was clipped by 0 bases and J by 4 bases, with 16 bases between them. Germline loops: CDR1 SGHNT, CDR2 YYREEE (reference sequence). The CDR3 spells CASSLDIGSGRETQYF. CDR3 nucleotides: TGTGCCAGCAGCTTGGATATCGGGAGTGGGCGAGAGACCCAGTACTTC.

V gene TRBV5-1 combines with J gene TRBJ1-3; the D gene is possibly TRBD1 (5 bases). Trimming removed 4 bases from V and 1 base from J, with 18 bases in between. Per germline, CDR1 SGHRS and CDR2 YFSETQ. This CDR3 comprises 17 residues. The CDR3 DNA reads TGCGCCAGCAGCCGAGGACATCCGTCTTCATCTGGAAACACCATATATTTT. The encoded protein is CASSRGHPSSSGNTIYF.